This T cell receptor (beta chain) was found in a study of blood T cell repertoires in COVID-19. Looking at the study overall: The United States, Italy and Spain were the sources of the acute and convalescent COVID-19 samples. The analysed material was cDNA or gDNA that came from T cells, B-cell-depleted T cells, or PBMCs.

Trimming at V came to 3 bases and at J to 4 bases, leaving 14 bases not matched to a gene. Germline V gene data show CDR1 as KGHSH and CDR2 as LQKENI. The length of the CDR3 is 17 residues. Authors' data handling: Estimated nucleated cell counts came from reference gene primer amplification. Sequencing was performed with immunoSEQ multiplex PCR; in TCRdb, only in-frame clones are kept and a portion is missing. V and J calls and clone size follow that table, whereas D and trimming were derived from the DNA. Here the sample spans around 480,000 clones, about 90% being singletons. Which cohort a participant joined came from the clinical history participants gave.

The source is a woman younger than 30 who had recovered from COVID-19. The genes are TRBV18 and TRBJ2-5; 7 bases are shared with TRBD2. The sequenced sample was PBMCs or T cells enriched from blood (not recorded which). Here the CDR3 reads CASSPLPGRGRGETQYF. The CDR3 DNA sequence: TGTGCCAGCTCACCTCTTCCAGGAAGAGGGAGGGGAGAGACCCAGTACTTC.